The next 20 T cell receptor beta chains were all read from a single sample in a study of blood T cell repertoires in COVID-19. The table came from immunoSEQ multiplex PCR; TCRdb's copy has only in-frame clones and leaves some out. The data contain over 40,000 clones, around 90% of them singletons. Source material: peripheral blood. Receptors were obtained from a human donor in a cohort sampled during active COVID-19.

The rearrangement joins TRBV7-9 to TRBJ2-5, with 7 bases aligning to TRBD1. V shed 5 bases, J shed 1 base, and the junction held 13 bases outside the gene matches. CDR1 is SEHNR, CDR2 FQNEAQ, per germline (reference sequence). The CDR3 is 17 amino acids. This CDR3 reads CASSRPRQGLVQETQYF. CDR3 sequence (DNA): TGTGCCAGCAGCCGCCCAAGACAGGGATTAGTCCAAGAGACCCAGTACTTC.

The chain is built from TRBV28 and TRBJ1-5; 7 bases match TRBD1. CDR3 size: 15 residues. The V gene end was trimmed by 4 bases and the J gene end by 0 bases; junction bases not matched to a gene: 3. Germline V gives CDR1 MDHEN, CDR2 SYDVKM. The CDR3 sequence: CASSSGGSSNQPQHF. In DNA, the CDR3 is TGTGCCAGCAGTTCAGGGGGATCTAGCAATCAGCCCCAGCATTTT.

V is TRBV7-9 and J is TRBJ2-1, with 14 nucleotides matching TRBD2. The J segment lost 1 base and the V segment lost 5 bases, leaving 4 bases of the junction unmatched. The CDR3 spans 17 residues. The germline V gene encodes CDR1 SEHNR and CDR2 FQNEAQ (reference sequence). This CDR3 is CASSLRLAGGSYNEQFF. CDR3 nucleotides: TGTGCCAGCAGCCTCCGACTAGCGGGAGGGTCCTACAATGAGCAGTTCTTC.

The chain links TRBV6-2 or TRBV6-3 to TRBJ1-5; weak D call: TRBD1 (5 bases). CDR1 is MNHEY and CDR2 is SVGEGT in the germline V gene. CDR3 size: 15 residues. V was trimmed by 3 bases and J by 7 bases, leaving 16 bases between them. The CDR3 spells CASSYRKGTVQPQHF. CDR3 in DNA: TGTGCCAGCAGTTATAGGAAGGGGACTGTGCAGCCCCAGCATTTT.

The chain uses TRBV11-2 and TRBJ2-7; 8 nucleotides match TRBD2. Germline trimming cut 1 base from V and 2 bases from J; bases unmatched to any gene: 7. The germline CDR1 and CDR2 sequences are SGHAT and FQNNGV. The CDR3 runs 16 residues. CDR3 nucleotide sequence: TGTGCCAGCAGCTTAGGTTATAGCGGGACCCCCTACGAGCAGTACGTC. Its protein is CASSLGYSGTPYEQYV.

The chain carries TRBV25-1 and TRBJ2-5; 8 bases agree with TRBD1. V was pared by 4 bases and J by 9 bases, with 10 bases of the junction left unmatched. Germline-derived CDR1 and CDR2 are MGHDK and SYGVNS. This CDR3 region has 14 residues. CDR3 sequence reads: CASSAGQAGMAQYF. The CDR3, as DNA: TGTGCCAGCAGTGCGGGACAGGCAGGGATGGCCCAGTACTTC.

The chain links TRBV4-1 to TRBJ2-1, with 11 bases that match TRBD2. With V trimmed by 0 bases and J by 9 bases, 7 bases remained unmatched. Germline loops: CDR1 MGHRA, CDR2 YSYEKL. The CDR3 runs to 16 residues. CDR3 DNA: TGCGCCAGCAGCCAAGAGGTAGCGGGAGGGCCTGGTGAGCAGTTCTTC. Translating it yields CASSQEVAGGPGEQFF.

CDR3: CASSPSQGAGYGYTF. The CDR3 nucleotides are TGTGCCAGCAGCCCATCACAGGGGGCGGGGTATGGCTACACCTTC. The J gene is TRBJ1-2, the V gene TRBV7-3; 9 bases map to TRBD1. The junction had 9 bases not matched to a gene; V was cut back by 5 bases and J by 5 bases. CDR1 and CDR2 (germline): SGHTA, FQGTGA. The length of the CDR3 is 15 residues.

The chain has TRBV7-3 and TRBJ2-3; TRBD2 agrees at 11 bases. Germline V CDR1 and CDR2: SGHTA, FQGTGA. There are 16 residues in the CDR3. V was pared by 6 bases and J by 4 bases, with 9 bases of the junction left unmatched. CDR3: CASSTLAGGPADTQYF. CDR3 in DNA: TGTGCCAGCAGTACGCTAGCGGGAGGACCCGCAGATACGCAGTATTTT.

V usage is TRBV7-2 and J usage is TRBJ2-7; 7 nucleotides line up with TRBD2. The V and J ends lost 1 base and 4 bases, in that order; junction bases with no gene match: 7. Germline-derived CDR1 and CDR2 are SGHTA and FQGNSA. This CDR3 spans 15 amino acids. The CDR3 bases are TGTGCCAGCAGCTTAGGGGCGTCTAGCGGATACGAGCAGTACGTC. Its translation is CASSLGASSGYEQYV.

The rearrangement links TRBV7-2 to TRBJ1-3; no reliable D call. This CDR3 spans 15 amino acids. Germline V gene lookup returns CDR1 SGHTA and CDR2 FQGNSA. V lost 5 bases and J 4 bases, leaving 15 bases between the germline ends. The CDR3 region is CASSRGAGLGNTIYF. The DNA of the CDR3 is TGTGCCAGCAGCCGGGGAGCAGGCCTGGGAAACACCATATATTTT.

V usage is TRBV7-3 and J usage is TRBJ2-3, with 10 bases identical to TRBD2. CDR3 size: 16 residues. CDR1 and CDR2 from the germline V gene are SGHTA and FQGTGA. The V and J ends lost 2 bases and 6 bases, in that order; junction bases with no gene match: 8. CDR3 sequence: CASSLGLADLGDTQYF. CDR3 nucleotides: TGTGCCAGCAGCTTAGGACTAGCGGACCTTGGTGATACGCAGTATTTT.

The J gene is TRBJ2-5, the V gene TRBV7-8; TRBD2 matches at 9 bases. The junction had 12 bases not matched to a gene; V was cut back by 5 bases and J by 5 bases. The CDR3 is 16 amino acids. CDR1 is SGHVS, CDR2 FQNEAQ, per germline. The CDR3 DNA reads TGTGCCAGCAGCCTCAGCTCCGGGACTAGCTCGGAGACCCAGTACTTC. It translates to CASSLSSGTSSETQYF.

V usage is TRBV27 and J usage is TRBJ1-1; a weak D match, TRBD1 (6 bases). Germline-derived CDR1 and CDR2 are MNHEY and SMNVEV (reference sequence). The V end was cut by 7 bases, the J end by 7 bases, with 16 bases between. This CDR3 is built from 13 residues. Here the CDR3 DNA reads TGTGCCAGCATCTCCAGGGGTTCTGGTGAAGCTTTCTTT. This gives the protein CASISRGSGEAFF.

The rearrangement joins TRBV16 to TRBJ2-6, with D perhaps matching TRBD1 (6 bases). The CDR3 has 18 amino acids. Trimming removed 4 bases at V and 3 bases at J, with 19 bases between. Germline V gene sequence: CDR1 KGHSY, CDR2 FQNENV. The CDR3 is CASSLPGGEHFGANVLTF. The CDR3 DNA is TGTGCCAGCAGCCTCCCTGGGGGCGAGCACTTTGGGGCCAACGTCCTGACTTTC.

The rearrangement uses TRBV9 and TRBJ1-1; possible D gene TRBD1, 6 bases. V lost 3 bases and J lost 0, with 15 bases in between. The CDR3 contains 16 residues. Per the germline V gene, CDR1 is SGDLS and CDR2 is YYNGEE. DNA for the CDR3: TGTGCCAGCAGCGCCCCGGGGGGGGCCCTGAACACTGAAGCTTTCTTT. Residues: CASSAPGGALNTEAFF.

The genes are TRBV18 and TRBJ2-6, with 9 bases identical to TRBD1. The junction had 21 bases not matched to a gene; V was cut back by 5 bases and J by 4 bases. This CDR3 has 21 amino acids. Germline lookup yields CDR1 KGHSH and CDR2 LQKENI. DNA of the CDR3: TGTGCCAGCTCATCACTTCCTTCGTACCCGGGACAGGGCTCCGGGGCCAACGTCCTGACTTTC. It specifies CASSSLPSYPGQGSGANVLTF.

A single count supports this clone. The chain carries TRBV28 and TRBJ1-1, with 7 bases that match TRBD1. After removal of 7 bases from V and 5 bases from J, the junction contained 7 bases not matched to a gene. This CDR3 comprises 13 residues. The germline CDR1 and CDR2 sequences are MDHEN and SYDVKM. The CDR3 sequence: CASTLTGWTEAFF. The CDR3 nucleotides are TGTGCCAGCACCCTGACAGGGTGGACTGAAGCTTTCTTT.

The CDR3: CASSLVAGGSADTQYF. CDR3 DNA: TGTGCCAGCAGCTTAGTTGCGGGAGGATCAGCAGATACGCAGTATTTT. This rearrangement joins TRBV7-9 to TRBJ2-3; TRBD2 matches at 8 bases. The V and J ends lost 1 base and 4 bases, in that order; junction bases with no gene match: 7. Germline assignment: CDR1 SEHNR and CDR2 FQNEAQ (reference sequence). The CDR3 is 16 residues long.

The V and J genes are TRBV28 and TRBJ2-7; TRBD2 matches 10 bases. The CDR3 has 15 amino acids. Germline V lookup: CDR1 MDHEN, CDR2 SYDVKM. J gave up 6 bases and V 6 bases, and 11 bases lay outside the gene matches. In DNA, the CDR3 is TGTGCCAGCAGCCCATCTAGCGGGAGAAAGTCCGAGCAGTACGTC. Protein product: CASSPSSGRKSEQYV.